Following are 17 T cell receptor beta chains from one sample sequenced in a study of shared clonotypes between healthy human individuals (dated by TCRdb to 2019 to 2021). Receptors were amplified or captured by the immunoSEQ multiplex PCR assay. TCRdb provides this immuneACCESS table in a form limited to in-frame rearrangements. Some clones are lacking; in checked studies, under half of them reflect an unresolved V gene, and why the rest are absent is not known. The sample table records 950,000 to 1,100,000 clones; around 74% of these occur just once. About 1.5% of the sample lies in the top ten. Sample: memory CD4+ T cells sorted from blood. The sample's cell subset or site label, decoded: CD45RA-negative fraction. These receptors came from a man aged 18-30 years in good health.

The rearrangement links TRBV10-3 to TRBJ1-5; no clear D. The CDR3 loop spans 15 amino acids. Trimming pared 3 bases from V and 3 bases from J, leaving 12 bases between. Germline CDR1 reads ENHRY; CDR2 reads SYGVKD. The CDR3 nucleotides are TGTGCCATCAGTGAATTCGACGGTTCCAATCAGCCCCAGCATTTT. It is translated as CAISEFDGSNQPQHF.

This clone was seen once. The chain recombines TRBV15 with TRBJ2-5, with 14 bases matching TRBD2. The CDR3 is made up of 15 amino acids. Germline V gene sequence: CDR1 LNHNV, CDR2 YYDKDF (reference sequence). V shed 8 bases, J shed 2 bases, and the junction held 4 bases outside the gene matches. In DNA form, the CDR3 reads TGTGCCACCGGGGGACTAGCGGGGGCACAAGAGACCCAGTACTTC. Amino acid sequence: CATGGLAGAQETQYF.

The CDR3 region is CASSPRRQGTDTQYF. DNA of the CDR3: TGTGCCAGCAGCCCCCGTCGACAGGGGACAGATACGCAGTATTTT. The chain is built from TRBV7-9 and TRBJ2-3, with 8 bases matching TRBD1. CDR1 SEHNR and CDR2 FQNEAQ come from the germline V gene (reference sequence). Trimming removed 5 bases from V and 3 bases from J; junction bases left unmatched: 7. This CDR3 has 15 amino acids. Using reference TRBV7-9 and TRBJ2-3 for the parts outside the CDR3, the full variable domain is DTGVSQNPRHKITKRGQNVTFRCDPISEHNRLYWYRQTLGQGPEFLTYFQNEAQLEKSRLLSDRFSAERPKGSFSTLEIQRTEQGDSAMYLCASSPRRQGTDTQYFGPGTRLTVL.

The V call is TRBV19, the J call TRBJ2-3, with D perhaps matching TRBD2 (6 bases). Germline CDR1 LNHDA, CDR2 SQIVND (reference sequence). The CDR3 contains 14 residues. Deletions cut 10 bases from V and 7 bases from J, with 21 bases between. The CDR3, as DNA: TGTGCCACCCGTCGTCCCTCGGGAGACCATACGCAGTATTTT. This translates into CATRRPSGDHTQYF.

The rearrangement joins TRBV6-5 to TRBJ1-6; D gene unclear. CDR1 and CDR2 from the germline V gene are MNHEY and SVGAGI. The CDR3 covers 14 residues. V gave up 1 base and J gave up 7 bases, with 8 bases separating them. The CDR3 nucleotides are TGTGCCAGCAGTTACTTGGGCGGCAATTCACCCCTCCACTTT. Amino acid sequence: CASSYLGGNSPLHF.

Note on this clone: Compared with germline, one end of the junction differs, possibly owing to a read error. The chain joins TRBV7-7 to TRBJ2-5, with 13 positions matching TRBD2. The CDR3 is 16 residues long. Germline assignment: CDR1 SSHAT and CDR2 FNYEAQ (reference sequence). CDR3 bases: TGTGCTAGCAGCTTTTCTACTAGCGGGGGGGAAGAGACCCAGTACTTC. Its translation: CASSFSTSGGEETQYF.

The J gene is TRBJ2-1, the V gene TRBV18; TRBD2 aligns across 8 bases. This CDR3 contains 12 residues. J lost 9 bases, V lost 3 bases, and 1 base had no gene match. Germline V CDR1 and CDR2: KGHSH, LQKENI. CDR3 sequence reads: CASSPTSGEQFF. In DNA, the CDR3 is TGTGCCAGCTCACCTACTAGCGGTGAGCAGTTCTTC.

Only a few counts were recorded for this clone. The J gene is TRBJ1-6, the V gene TRBV20-1, with D hard to call. The CDR3 is 8 amino acids. Per the germline V gene, CDR1 is DFQATT and CDR2 is SNEGSKA (reference sequence). The ends were cut back, 5 bases at V and 10 bases at J, with 0 bases in the middle. CDR3 nucleotide sequence: TGCAGTGCTTCACCCCTCCACTTT. Protein sequence: CSASPLHF.

This chain connects TRBV19 to TRBJ2-1; D possibly corresponds to TRBD2 (6 bases). This CDR3 contains 18 residues. The V end lost 3 bases, the J end lost 0 bases, and 18 bases lay between the germline ends. Germline V gene data show CDR1 as LNHDA and CDR2 as SQIVND (reference sequence). This CDR3 reads CASSMLPWGLSSYNEQFF. The CDR3 coding sequence is TGTGCCAGTAGTATGTTGCCCTGGGGACTGAGCTCCTACAATGAGCAGTTCTTC.

The chain links TRBV7-9 to TRBJ2-4; D might be TRBD1 (5 bases). The CDR3 covers 16 residues. With 6 bases removed from V and 0 bases from J, the gap between germline ends came to 15 bases. Germline CDR1 and CDR2: SEHNR and FQNEAQ (reference sequence). The CDR3 nucleotides are TGTGCCAGCAGTCCGACAGATAGATCAGCCAAAAACATTCAGTACTTC. This sequence encodes CASSPTDRSAKNIQYF.

This rearrangement joins TRBV7-9 to TRBJ2-7, with a tentative D call TRBD2 (5 bases). CDR3 length: 14 residues. V was trimmed by 5 bases and J by 2 bases, leaving 13 bases between them. CDR1 is SEHNR, CDR2 FQNEAQ, per germline (reference sequence). CDR3 nucleotides: TGTGCCAGCAGCCGGACTTGGGCCCCCTACGAGCAGTACTTC. Translated, it gives CASSRTWAPYEQYF.

This chain joins TRBV20-1 and TRBJ2-7, with a possible D match to TRBD2 (5 bases). Trimming pared 5 bases from V and 6 bases from J, leaving 11 bases between. Germline V gene sequence: CDR1 DFQATT, CDR2 SNEGSKA (reference sequence). CDR3 length equals 11 residues. CDR3 sequence: CSALRAGEQYF. As DNA, the CDR3 is TGCAGTGCTCTACGGGCGGGCGAGCAGTACTTC.

CDR3 sequence: CASSMRGVPYNEQFF. The CDR3 DNA is TGTGCCAGTAGTATGAGAGGGGTGCCCTACAATGAGCAGTTCTTC. This rearrangement joins TRBV19 to TRBJ2-1; the D gene could be TRBD1 or TRBD2 (5 bases each). Looked up from germline, CDR1 is LNHDA and CDR2 is SQIVND (reference sequence). Trimming removed 3 bases at V and 2 bases at J, with 11 bases between. The CDR3 has 15 residues.

The V and J genes are TRBV5-1 and TRBJ1-2; 12 positions match TRBD1. The V and J ends lost 0 bases and 6 bases, in that order; junction bases with no gene match: 9. This CDR3 region has 17 residues. The germline gives CDR1 SGHRS, CDR2 YFSETQ. This CDR3 is CASSLAPGQGAGDGYTF. The CDR3 DNA sequence: TGCGCCAGCAGCTTGGCCCCGGGACAGGGGGCAGGTGATGGCTACACCTTC.

V gene TRBV11-2 combines with J gene TRBJ2-1; the D gene is possibly TRBD1 (6 bases). Germline V lookup: CDR1 SGHAT, CDR2 FQNNGV. V shed 5 bases and J shed 7 bases, with 18 bases lying between them. The CDR3 is 15 residues long. Here the CDR3 DNA reads TGTGCCAGCAGCCCTCCCCAAGGGGGACGGAATGAGCAGTTCTTC. Translating gives CASSPPQGGRNEQFF.

The V gene is TRBV9, the J gene TRBJ2-5; 12 nucleotides align to TRBD2. With 0 bases clipped from V and 5 bases from J, the junction kept 5 bases outside the gene matches. The CDR3 is 16 amino acids. CDR1 is SGDLS, CDR2 YYNGEE, per germline. Written as DNA, the CDR3 is TGTGCCAGCAGCGTAGGAGCTAGCGGGGGGGAGGAGACCCAGTACTTC. Amino acid sequence: CASSVGASGGEETQYF. The full variable domain, in which reference TRBV9 and TRBJ2-5 provide the parts outside the CDR3, is DSGVTQTPKHLITATGQRVTLRCSPRSGDLSVYWYQQSLDQGLQFLIQYYNGEERAKGNILERFSAQQFPDLHSELNLSSLELGDSALYFCASSVGASGGEETQYFGPGTRLLVL.

The chain couples TRBV30 to TRBJ1-5; 7 bases match TRBD1. The germline V gene has CDR1 GTSNPN and CDR2 SVGIG (reference sequence). This CDR3 is 14 amino acids long. V was pared by 1 base and J by 4 bases, with 4 bases of the junction left unmatched. As DNA, the CDR3 is TGTGCCTGGAGTGCGTTGACAGGGAATCAGCCCCAGCATTTT. Translating it yields CAWSALTGNQPQHF.